The clone carrying this TCR beta chain was found once. Its antigen is not identified. CD4+ cells yielded CD45RA+ naive and CD45RA-negative memory subsets. These data belong to a study of shared clonotypes between healthy human individuals. Findings and caveats of the study: An effect of sequencing depth on clonotype sharing among donors was expected.

Germline lookup yields CDR1 MNHEY and CDR2 SVGAGI. Trimming left V 0 bases short and J 6 bases short, with 14 bases between. The CDR3 length is 15 residues. Clones were sequenced by immunoSEQ multiplex PCR, and TCRdb holds only the in-frame ones, with some missing. The sample gives around 980,000 clones, around 78% of which show up once; 0.61% is in the top ten. The V and J genes are TRBV6-5 and TRBJ1-2; possible D gene TRBD1, 5 bases. Material: memory CD4+ T cells from PBMCs. Subset denoted: CD45RA-negative fraction. The receptor comes from a man younger than 35 in good health. Some clones in this sample may be carry-over from other donors' samples. DNA of the CDR3: TGTGCCAGCAGTTACTCGAGACAGACAGTCAATGGCTACACCTTC. Its translation is CASSYSRQTVNGYTF.